Each of the 5 T cell receptor beta chains below was sequenced from the same sample in a study of human T cells and chemical hapten exposure. TCRdb re-derived calls from the RACE reads in MiXCR, one entry per CDR3 protein. In the table there are roughly 380,000 distinct CDR3 sequences, 4.8% of which are singletons. Noted time point: patch test 1, 2 weeks after DPC sensitization. The sample's treatment: therapeutic diphenylcyclopropenone sensitization with weekly scalp DPC. The sample here was whole blood, taken in connection with sensitization to the hapten diphenylcyclopropenone (DPC). These receptors all stem from a woman aged 50 to 60 with alopecia areata. Some clones in this sample may be carry-over from other donors' samples.

This clonotype occurred many times. The chain couples TRBV11-1 to TRBJ2-7, with D uncertain. This CDR3 comprises 13 residues. Germline V lookup: CDR1 SGHAT, CDR2 FQDESV (reference sequence). With 2 bases removed from V and 7 bases from J, the gap between germline ends came to 12 bases. The CDR3 reads CASSLPSPSEQYF. The CDR3 nucleotides read TGTGCCAGCAGCTTACCTAGTCCCTCAGAGCAGTACTTC.

The genes are TRBV2 and TRBJ2-7; 10 nucleotides line up with TRBD1. V trimming: 9 bases; J trimming: 3 bases; junction bases outside the gene matches: 5. Germline assignment: CDR1 SNHLY and CDR2 FYNNEI. The CDR3 consists of 13 residues. The CDR3 DNA reads as TGTGCCAGTGCCGGGACAGGGGTCTACGAGCAGTACTTC. It yields the protein CASAGTGVYEQYF.

This clonotype came up many times. The chain uses TRBV2 and TRBJ2-4; TRBD1 matches 8 bases. Germline V gene sequence: CDR1 SNHLY, CDR2 FYNNEI. V shed 6 bases, J shed 15 bases, and the junction held 13 bases outside the gene matches. The CDR3 spans 13 residues. CDR3 bases: TGTGCCAGCAGAATTGCGACAGGGGCAAACTGGTACTTC. It specifies CASRIATGANWYF.

V usage is TRBV29-1 and J usage is TRBJ2-3; perhaps TRBD2 as D (7 bases). Germline loops: CDR1 SQVTM, CDR2 ANQGSEA. This CDR3 has 13 residues. Trimming pared 7 bases from V and 2 bases from J, leaving 13 bases between. The CDR3 protein is CSGGGLLTDTQYF. CDR3 coding DNA: TGCAGCGGGGGGGGGCTTCTCACAGATACGCAGTATTTT.

The J gene is TRBJ2-5, the V gene TRBV6-2 or TRBV6-3; 8 bases match TRBD1. V shed 6 bases, J shed 5 bases, and the junction held 8 bases outside the gene matches. The CDR3 has 14 residues. Germline V gene data show CDR1 as MNHEY and CDR2 as SVGEGT. Here the CDR3 DNA reads TGTGCCAGCAGCAACTTGGACAGGGCGGAGACCCAGTACTTC. The encoded protein is CASSNLDRAETQYF.